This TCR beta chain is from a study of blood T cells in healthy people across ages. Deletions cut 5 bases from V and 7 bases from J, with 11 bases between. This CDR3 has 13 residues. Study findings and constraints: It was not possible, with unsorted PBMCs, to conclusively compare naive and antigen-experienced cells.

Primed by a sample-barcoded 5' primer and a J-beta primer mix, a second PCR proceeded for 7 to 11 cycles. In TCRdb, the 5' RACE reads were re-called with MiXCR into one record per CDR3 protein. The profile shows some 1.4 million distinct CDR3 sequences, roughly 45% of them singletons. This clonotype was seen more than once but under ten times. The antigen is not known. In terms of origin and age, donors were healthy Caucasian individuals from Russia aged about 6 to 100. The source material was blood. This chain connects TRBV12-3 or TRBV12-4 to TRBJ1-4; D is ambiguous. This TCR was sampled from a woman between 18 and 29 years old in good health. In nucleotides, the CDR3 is TGTGCCAGCAGTCCCCGGGAGGGTGAAAAACTGTTTTTT. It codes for CASSPREGEKLFF.